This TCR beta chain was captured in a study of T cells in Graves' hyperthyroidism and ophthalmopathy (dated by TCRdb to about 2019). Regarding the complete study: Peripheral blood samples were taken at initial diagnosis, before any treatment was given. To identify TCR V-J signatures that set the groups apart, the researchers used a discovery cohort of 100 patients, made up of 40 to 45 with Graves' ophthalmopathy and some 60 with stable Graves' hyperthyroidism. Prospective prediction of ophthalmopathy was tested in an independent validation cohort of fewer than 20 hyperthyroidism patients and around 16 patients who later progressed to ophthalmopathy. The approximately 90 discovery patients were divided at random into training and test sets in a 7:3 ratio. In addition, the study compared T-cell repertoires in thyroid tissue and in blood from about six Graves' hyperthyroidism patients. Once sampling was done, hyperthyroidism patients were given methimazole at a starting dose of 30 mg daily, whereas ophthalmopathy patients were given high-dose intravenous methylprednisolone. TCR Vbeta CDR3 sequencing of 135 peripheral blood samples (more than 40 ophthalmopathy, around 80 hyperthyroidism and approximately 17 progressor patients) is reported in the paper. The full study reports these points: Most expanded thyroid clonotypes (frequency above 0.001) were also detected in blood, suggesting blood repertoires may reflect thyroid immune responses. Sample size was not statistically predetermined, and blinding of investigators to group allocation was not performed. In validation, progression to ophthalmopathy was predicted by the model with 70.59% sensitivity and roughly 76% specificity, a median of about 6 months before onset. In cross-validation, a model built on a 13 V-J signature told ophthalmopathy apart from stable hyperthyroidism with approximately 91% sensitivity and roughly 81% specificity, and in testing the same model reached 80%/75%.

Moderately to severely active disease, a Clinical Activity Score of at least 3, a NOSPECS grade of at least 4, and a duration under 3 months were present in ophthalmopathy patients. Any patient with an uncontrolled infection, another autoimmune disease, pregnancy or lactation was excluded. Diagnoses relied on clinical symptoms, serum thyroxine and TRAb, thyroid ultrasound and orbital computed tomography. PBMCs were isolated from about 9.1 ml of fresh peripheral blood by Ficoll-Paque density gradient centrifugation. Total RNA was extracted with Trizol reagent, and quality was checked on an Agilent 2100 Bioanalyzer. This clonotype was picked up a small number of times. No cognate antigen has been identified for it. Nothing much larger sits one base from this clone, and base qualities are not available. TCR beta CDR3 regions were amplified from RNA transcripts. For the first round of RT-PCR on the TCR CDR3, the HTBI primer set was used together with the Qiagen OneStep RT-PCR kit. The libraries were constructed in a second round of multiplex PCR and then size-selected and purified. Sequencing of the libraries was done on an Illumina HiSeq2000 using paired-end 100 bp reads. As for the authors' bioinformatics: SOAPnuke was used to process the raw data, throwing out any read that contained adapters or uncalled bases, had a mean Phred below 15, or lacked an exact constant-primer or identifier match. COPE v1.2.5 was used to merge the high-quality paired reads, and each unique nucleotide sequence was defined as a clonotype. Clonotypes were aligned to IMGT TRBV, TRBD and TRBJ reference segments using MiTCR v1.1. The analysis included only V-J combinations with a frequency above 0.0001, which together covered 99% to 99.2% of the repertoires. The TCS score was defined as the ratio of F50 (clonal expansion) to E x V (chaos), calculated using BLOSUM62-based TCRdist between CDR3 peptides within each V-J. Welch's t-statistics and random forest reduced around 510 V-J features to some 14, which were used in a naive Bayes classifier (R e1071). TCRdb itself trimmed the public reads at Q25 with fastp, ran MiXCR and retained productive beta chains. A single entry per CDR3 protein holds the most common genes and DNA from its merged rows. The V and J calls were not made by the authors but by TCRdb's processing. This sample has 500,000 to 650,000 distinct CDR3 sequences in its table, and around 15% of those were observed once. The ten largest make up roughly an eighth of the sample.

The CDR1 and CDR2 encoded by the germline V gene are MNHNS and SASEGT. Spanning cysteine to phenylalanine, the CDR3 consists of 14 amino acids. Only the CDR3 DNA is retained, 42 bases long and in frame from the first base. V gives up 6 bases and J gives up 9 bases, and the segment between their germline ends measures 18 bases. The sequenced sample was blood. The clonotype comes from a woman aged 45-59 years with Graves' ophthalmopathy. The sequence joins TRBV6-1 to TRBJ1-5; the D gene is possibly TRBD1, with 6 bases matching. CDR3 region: CASRQGQRRGPQHF. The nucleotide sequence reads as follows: TGTGCCAGCAGGCAAGGACAGCGACGTGGGCCCCAGCATTTT.